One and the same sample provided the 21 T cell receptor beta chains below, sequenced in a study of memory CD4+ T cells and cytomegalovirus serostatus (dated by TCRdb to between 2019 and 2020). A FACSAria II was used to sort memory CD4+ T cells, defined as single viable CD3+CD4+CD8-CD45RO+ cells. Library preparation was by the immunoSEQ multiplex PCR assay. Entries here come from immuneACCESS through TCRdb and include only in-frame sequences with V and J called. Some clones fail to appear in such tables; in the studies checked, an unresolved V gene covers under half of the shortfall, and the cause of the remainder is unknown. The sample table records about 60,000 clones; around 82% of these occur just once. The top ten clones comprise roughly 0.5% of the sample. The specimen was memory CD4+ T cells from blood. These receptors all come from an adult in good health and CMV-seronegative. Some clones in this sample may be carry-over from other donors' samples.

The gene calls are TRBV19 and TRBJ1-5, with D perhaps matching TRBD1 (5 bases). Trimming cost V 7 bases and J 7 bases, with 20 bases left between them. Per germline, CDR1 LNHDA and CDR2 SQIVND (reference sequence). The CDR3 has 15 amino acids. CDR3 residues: CASIPGRDSEQPQHF. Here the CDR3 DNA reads TGTGCCAGTATTCCCGGACGGGACTCGGAGCAGCCCCAGCATTTT.

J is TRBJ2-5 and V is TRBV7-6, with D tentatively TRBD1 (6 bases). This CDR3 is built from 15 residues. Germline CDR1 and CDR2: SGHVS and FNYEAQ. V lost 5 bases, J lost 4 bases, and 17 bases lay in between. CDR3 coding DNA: TGTGCCAGCAGCCCTGGGCCCCTCAGGGGAGAGACCCAGTACTTC. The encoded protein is CASSPGPLRGETQYF. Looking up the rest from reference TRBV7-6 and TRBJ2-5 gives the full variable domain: GAGVSQSPRYKVTKRGQDVALRCDPISGHVSLYWYRQALGQGPEFLTYFNYEAQQDKSGLPNDRFSAERPEGSISTLTIQRTEQRDSAMYRCASSPGPLRGETQYFGPGTRLLVL.

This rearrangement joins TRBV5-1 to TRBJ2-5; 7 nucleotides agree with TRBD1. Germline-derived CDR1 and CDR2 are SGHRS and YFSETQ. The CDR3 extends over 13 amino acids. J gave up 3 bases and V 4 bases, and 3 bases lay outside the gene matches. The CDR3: CASSPQGEETQYF. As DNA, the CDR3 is TGCGCCAGCAGCCCTCAGGGGGAAGAGACCCAGTACTTC.

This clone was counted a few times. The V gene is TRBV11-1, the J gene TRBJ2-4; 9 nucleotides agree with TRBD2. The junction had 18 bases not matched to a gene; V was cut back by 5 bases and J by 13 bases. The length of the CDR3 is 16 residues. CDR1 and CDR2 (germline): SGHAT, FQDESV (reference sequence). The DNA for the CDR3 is TGTGCCAGCAGCGCTGGGGATAGCGGGGGATTGGCCGCACAGTACTTC. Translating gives CASSAGDSGGLAAQYF.

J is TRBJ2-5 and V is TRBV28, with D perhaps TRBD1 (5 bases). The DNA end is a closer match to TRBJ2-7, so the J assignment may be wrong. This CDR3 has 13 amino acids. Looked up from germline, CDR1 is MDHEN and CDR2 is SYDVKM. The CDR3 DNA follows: TGTGCCAGCACTAGGGGCGACGACTACGAGCAGTACTTC. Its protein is CASTRGDDYEQYF.

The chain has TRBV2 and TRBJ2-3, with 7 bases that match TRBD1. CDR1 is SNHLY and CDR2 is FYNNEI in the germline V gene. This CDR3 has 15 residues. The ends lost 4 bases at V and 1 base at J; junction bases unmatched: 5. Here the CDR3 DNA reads TGTGCCAGCAGTGGACAGGGATTACGCACAGATACGCAGTATTTT. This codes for CASSGQGLRTDTQYF.

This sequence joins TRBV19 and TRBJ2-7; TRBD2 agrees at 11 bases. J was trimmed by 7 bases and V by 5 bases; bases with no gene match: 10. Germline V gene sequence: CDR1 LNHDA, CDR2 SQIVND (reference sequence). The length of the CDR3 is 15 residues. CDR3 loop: CASSPAQTSGSEQYF. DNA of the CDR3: TGTGCCAGTAGTCCCGCACAAACTAGCGGGAGTGAGCAGTACTTC.

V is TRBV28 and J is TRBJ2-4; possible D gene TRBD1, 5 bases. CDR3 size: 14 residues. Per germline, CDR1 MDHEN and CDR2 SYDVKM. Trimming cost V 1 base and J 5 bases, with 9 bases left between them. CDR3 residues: CASSLYGRENIQYF. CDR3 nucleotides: TGTGCCAGCAGTTTATATGGCAGGGAAAACATTCAGTACTTC.

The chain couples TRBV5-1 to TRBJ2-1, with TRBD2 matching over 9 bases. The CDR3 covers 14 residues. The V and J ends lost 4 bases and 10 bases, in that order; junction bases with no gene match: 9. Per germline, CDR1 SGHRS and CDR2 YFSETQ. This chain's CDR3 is CASSNAGGPVEQFF. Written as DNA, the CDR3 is TGCGCCAGCAGCAACGCGGGAGGGCCCGTAGAGCAGTTCTTC.

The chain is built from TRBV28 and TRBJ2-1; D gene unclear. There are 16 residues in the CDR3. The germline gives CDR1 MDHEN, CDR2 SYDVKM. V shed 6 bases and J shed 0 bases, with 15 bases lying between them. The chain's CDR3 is CASRTEISSSYNEQFF. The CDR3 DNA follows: TGTGCCAGCAGGACGGAGATTTCAAGCTCCTACAATGAGCAGTTCTTC.

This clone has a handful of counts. The CDR3 spells CASSLYHSLLAGYNEQFF. DNA for the CDR3: TGTGCCAGCAGTTTATATCACTCCCTTCTAGCGGGGTACAATGAGCAGTTCTTC. The V and J genes are TRBV28 and TRBJ2-1; 9 nucleotides line up with TRBD2. CDR3 length: 18 residues. CDR1 is MDHEN, CDR2 SYDVKM, per germline. The trim removed 1 base at V and 4 bases at J, leaving 11 bases unmatched.

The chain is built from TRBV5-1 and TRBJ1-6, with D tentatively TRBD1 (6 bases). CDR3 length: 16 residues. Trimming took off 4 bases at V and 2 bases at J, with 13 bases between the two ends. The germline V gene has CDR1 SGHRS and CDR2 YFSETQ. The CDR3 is CASSQDSLPYNSPLHF. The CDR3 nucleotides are TGCGCCAGCAGCCAGGACAGCCTGCCCTATAATTCACCCCTCCACTTT.

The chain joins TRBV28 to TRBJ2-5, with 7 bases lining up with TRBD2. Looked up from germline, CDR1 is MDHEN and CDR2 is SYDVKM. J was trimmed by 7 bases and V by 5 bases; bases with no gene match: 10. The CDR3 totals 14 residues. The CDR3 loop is CASSLAGVEGTQYF. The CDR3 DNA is TGTGCCAGCAGTCTGGCGGGAGTTGAAGGGACCCAGTACTTC.

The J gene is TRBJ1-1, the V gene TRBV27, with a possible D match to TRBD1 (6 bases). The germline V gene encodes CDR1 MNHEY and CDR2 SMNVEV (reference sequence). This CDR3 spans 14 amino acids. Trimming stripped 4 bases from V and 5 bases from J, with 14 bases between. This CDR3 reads CASSWHRVGTEAFF. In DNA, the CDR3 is TGTGCCAGCAGTTGGCACAGGGTAGGAACTGAAGCTTTCTTT.

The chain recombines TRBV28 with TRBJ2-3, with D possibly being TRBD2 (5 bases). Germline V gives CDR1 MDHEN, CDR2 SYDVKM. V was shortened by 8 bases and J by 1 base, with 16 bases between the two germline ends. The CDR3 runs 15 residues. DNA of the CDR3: TGTGCCAGCCGCCTAGCCGGGTCGCGCACAGATACGCAGTATTTT. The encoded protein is CASRLAGSRTDTQYF. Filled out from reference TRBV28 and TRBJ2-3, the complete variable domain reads DVKVTQSSRYLVKRTGEKVFLECVQDMDHENMFWYRQDPGLGLRLIYFSYDVKMKEKGDIPEGYSVSREKKERFSLILESASTNQTSMYLCASRLAGSRTDTQYFGPGTRLTVL.

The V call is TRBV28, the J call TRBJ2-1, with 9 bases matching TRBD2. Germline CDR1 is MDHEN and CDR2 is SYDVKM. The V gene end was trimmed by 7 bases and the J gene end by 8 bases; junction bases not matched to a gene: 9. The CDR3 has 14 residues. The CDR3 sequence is CASMVAGARHEQFF. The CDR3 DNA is TGTGCCAGCATGGTAGCGGGAGCTCGCCATGAGCAGTTCTTC.

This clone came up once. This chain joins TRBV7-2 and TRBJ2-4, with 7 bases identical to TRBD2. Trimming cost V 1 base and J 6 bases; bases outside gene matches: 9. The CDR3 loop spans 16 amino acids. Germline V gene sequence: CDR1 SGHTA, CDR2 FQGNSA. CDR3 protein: CASSLVSSGRSNIQYF. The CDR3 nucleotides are TGTGCCAGCAGCTTAGTGTCTAGCGGACGGTCAAACATTCAGTACTTC. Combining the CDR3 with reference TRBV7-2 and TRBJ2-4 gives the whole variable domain GAGVSQSPSNKVTEKGKDVELRCDPISGHTALYWYRQSLGQGLEFLIYFQGNSAPDKSGLPSDRFSAERTGGSVSTLTIQRTQQEDSAVYLCASSLVSSGRSNIQYFGAGTRLSVL.

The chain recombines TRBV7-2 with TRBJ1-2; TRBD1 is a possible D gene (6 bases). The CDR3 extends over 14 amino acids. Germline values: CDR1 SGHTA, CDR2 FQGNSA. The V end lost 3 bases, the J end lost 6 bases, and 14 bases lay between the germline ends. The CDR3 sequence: CASSFGQISDGYTF. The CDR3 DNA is TGTGCCAGCAGCTTCGGACAGATTAGTGATGGCTACACCTTC. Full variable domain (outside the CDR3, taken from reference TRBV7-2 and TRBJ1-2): GAGVSQSPSNKVTEKGKDVELRCDPISGHTALYWYRQSLGQGLEFLIYFQGNSAPDKSGLPSDRFSAERTGGSVSTLTIQRTQQEDSAVYLCASSFGQISDGYTFGSGTRLTVV.

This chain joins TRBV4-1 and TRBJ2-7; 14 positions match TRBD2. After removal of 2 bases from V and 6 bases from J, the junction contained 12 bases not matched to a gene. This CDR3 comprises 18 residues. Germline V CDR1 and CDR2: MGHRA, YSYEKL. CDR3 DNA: TGCGCCAGCAGCCAAATTGATATGGGACTAGCGGGAGTCAGCGAGCAGTACTTC. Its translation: CASSQIDMGLAGVSEQYF.

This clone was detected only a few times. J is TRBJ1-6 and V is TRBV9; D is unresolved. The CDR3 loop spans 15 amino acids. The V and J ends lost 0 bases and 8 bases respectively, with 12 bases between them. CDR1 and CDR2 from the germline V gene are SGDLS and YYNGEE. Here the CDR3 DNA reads TGTGCCAGCAGCGTAGGCCGTTCCCCTGATTCACCCCTCCACTTT. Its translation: CASSVGRSPDSPLHF. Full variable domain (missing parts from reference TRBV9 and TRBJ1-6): DSGVTQTPKHLITATGQRVTLRCSPRSGDLSVYWYQQSLDQGLQFLIQYYNGEERAKGNILERFSAQQFPDLHSELNLSSLELGDSALYFCASSVGRSPDSPLHFGNGTRLTVT.

CDR3 DNA sequence: TGTGCCAGCAGCTTATATGAGGGAGGGCCCCTTCCCTACGAGCAGTACTTC. Protein product: CASSLYEGGPLPYEQYF. V usage is TRBV11-2 and J usage is TRBJ2-7; TRBD2 aligns across 7 bases. After removal of 2 bases from V and 2 bases from J, the junction contained 12 bases not matched to a gene. Looked up from germline, CDR1 is SGHAT and CDR2 is FQNNGV. This CDR3 has 17 residues.